This T cell receptor beta chain was sequenced during a study of T cell repertoires in cytomegalovirus infection (dated by TCRdb to about 2019). At the level of the whole study: Because public TCR beta signatures pointed to carriage of CMV infection together with the matching HLA type, the HLA type of each donor mattered for the analysis. Overall study outcomes, separate from this receptor: In the ex vivo response, HLA-C-restricted CMV-specific TCR beta clonotypes were dominant, and in two of eight donors the single most frequent clonotype came from this HLA-C-restricted group. Carriers of CMV infection plus the relevant HLA type were discriminated by the cumulative frequency of public TCR beta family members in the study cohort and in an independent approximately 350-donor cohort.

As to this clonotype: The target of this receptor is not known. No base qualities exist here, and no much larger clone lies one base off it.

The data were produced on an Illumina HiSeq 1500. The public reads were reanalyzed by TCRdb: fastp trimming at Q25, MiXCR alignment, in-frame beta chains only. CDR3 protein sequences are deduplicated, and each keeps its most common genes and DNA. This sample has around 630,000 distinct CDR3 sequences in its table, and more than 20% of those were observed once. Roughly 8% of the sample lies in the top ten. Sequenced material: CD8+ T cells from PBMCs. The receptor's source is a human donor in good health (CMV status not recorded). Some clones in this sample may be carry-over from other donors' samples.

This receptor has the CDR3 CASSIPSGMYQETQYF. The sequence in DNA is TGTGCCAGCAGCATCCCTAGCGGCATGTACCAAGAGACCCAGTACTTC. The rearrangement joined TRBV7-9 to TRBJ2-5; the junction holds 7 bases that match TRBD2. From its cysteine to its phenylalanine, the CDR3 spans 16 amino acids. The only DNA kept is the CDR3, 48 bases in frame from the first base. The V end gives up 5 bases and the J end 0 bases, leaving 9 bases in the junction not matched to a gene. CDR1 and CDR2 (SEHNR, FQNEAQ) derive from the germline V gene (reference sequence). Reference TRBV7-9 and TRBJ2-5 genes cover what lies past the CDR3, so the full variable domain is DTGVSQNPRHKITKRGQNVTFRCDPISEHNRLYWYRQTLGQGPEFLTYFQNEAQLEKSRLLSDRFSAERPKGSFSTLEIQRTEQGDSAMYLCASSIPSGMYQETQYFGPGTRLLVL.